This T cell receptor beta chain was found in a study of blood T cell repertoires in COVID-19. Overall study context: The United States, Italy and Spain provided the acute and convalescent COVID-19 samples. T cells, B-cell-depleted T cells, or PBMCs provided the cDNA or gDNA that served as material.

Data came from immunoSEQ multiplex PCR; TCRdb stores just in-frame clones and leaves some out. The top ten hold roughly 1.8% of the sample, which has some 130,000 clones, about 85% seen once. The CDR3 extends over 12 amino acids. The germline V gene encodes CDR1 WNHNN and CDR2 SYGVQD (reference sequence). Trimming pared 6 bases from V and 5 bases from J, leaving 9 bases between. The chain recombines TRBV10-1 with TRBJ2-3; D perhaps matches TRBD2 (5 bases). The clonotype was recovered from a man in his 70s with acute or convalescent COVID-19. The source material was peripheral blood. The DNA of the CDR3 is TGCGCCAGCAGCCCAGAGGGAGATACGCAGTATTTT. It translates to CASSPEGDTQYF.